This section outlines one T cell receptor (beta chain) sequence together with its context. This clonotype came up many times. Its specific antigen is unknown. It has no much larger one-base neighbor in the sample; base qualities were not kept. TCRdb lists the instrument as Illumina NovaSeq 6000. cDNA libraries for TCRalpha and TCRbeta were prepared by 5'RACE using constant-segment primers, with sample barcodes and unique molecular identifiers added. Trizol reagent was used to extract RNA from every sample. The libraries were amplified in two PCR steps, and the second step added a second sample barcode and Illumina TruSeq adapters. Sequencing of the libraries was done on an Illumina NovaSeq, producing 2 x 150 bp paired-end reads. Processing in the source paper ran as follows. Demultiplexing of reads and collapsing into UMI-guided consensus sequences were performed with migec v1.2.7. Using mixcr v2.1.11, UMI consensuses were aligned to TRA and TRB V and J templates and then assembled into clonotypes. Clonotypes were classified as expanded or contracted when called significant by both edgeR and NoisET, with noise models trained on biological replicates. edgeR calls used a false discovery rate-adjusted p below 0.01 and a log2 fold-change threshold of 1. As an exploratory analysis of dynamics, max-normalized trajectories of the 1000 most abundant clonotypes were examined by PCA with hierarchical clustering. The CD4 or CD8 phenotype of responding clones was assigned using the separately sequenced CD4+ and CD8+ repertoires. The raw public data were reprocessed by TCRdb itself: fastp quality trimming at Q25, MiXCR clonotype calling, in-frame beta chains only. Every entry covers one CDR3 protein and lists the most common genes and DNA from its rows. These V and J calls are TCRdb output, not the study's own analysis. In all, the sample holds under 200,000 distinct CDR3 sequences, and roughly 10% of those were seen once. The ten largest clones represent 3% to 4% of the sample.

Ficoll-Paque density gradient centrifugation was used to isolate PBMCs. After removal of 7 bases from V and 8 bases from J, the junction retains 14 bases not matched to a gene. CDR3 length: 14 amino acids, cysteine to phenylalanine. Only CDR3 DNA remains: 42 bases, in frame from the first base. Per the germline V gene, SQVTM is the CDR1 and ANQGSEA is the CDR2. The data are from a study of T-cell memory formation after mild COVID-19 (dated by TCRdb to the early 2020s). The study in broad terms: TCR sequence clusters from the two donors were largely donor specific. T-cell clones expanding and contracting after mild COVID-19 in two donors were tracked by longitudinal TCRalpha and TCRbeta repertoire sequencing. The cohort comprised two young, previously healthy adult volunteers, one female and one male. Overall study results and their limits: The detection of some responding clones in pre-infection memory suggests that pre-existing cross-reactive memory T cells joined the SARS-CoV-2 response. Clones contracting from day 15 to 85 had balanced CD4/CD8 phenotypes, while a second wave expanding from day 15 to 37 was biased towards CD4+. Contracting CD4+ clones appeared mostly in the CM and EM memory subsets, whereas CD8+ clones were enriched in EMRA. The study included only a couple of mild cases, and larger cohorts that include severe cases with pre-infection samples were judged to be necessary. SARS-CoV-2 specificity was not confirmed for the second-wave clones peaking on day 37.

The rearrangement joined TRBV29-1 to TRBJ2-1; a stretch of 7 junction bases matches TRBD1. The specimen was PBMCs or a T cell subset sorted from them (not recorded which). This TCR derives from a man aged 18 to 30 who had mild COVID-19 (a few samples of this study predate the infection). The sample titles of this study are shuffled in the database, so cell type and time point are left out; the donor was told from shared clones. The CDR3 amino acid sequence is: CSARTSTGDHEQFF. The nucleotide sequence reads TGCAGCGCGAGGACGTCTACAGGGGACCATGAGCAGTTCTTC.